The clone carrying this TCR beta chain was seen a single time. What it binds is unknown. This sample stems from a study of beta chain features in type 1 diabetes. Broader study findings: For cells with high TCR expression, cDNA sequencing could yield over-representation. A closer apparent resemblance between naive, central memory and Treg TCRB repertoires was seen in patients than in healthy donors. Junctions at VDJ sites from type 1 diabetes patients had fewer insertions and more deletions.

The CDR3 loop spans 15 amino acids. V lost 4 bases and J lost 7, with 20 bases in between. Germline lookup yields CDR1 LNHDA and CDR2 SQIVND (reference sequence). Expressed TCRB transcripts got sequenced, as all isolated RNA was reverse transcribed. Sequenced by immunoSEQ multiplex PCR; TCRdb stores in-frame clones only, minus some. The sample lists 300,000 to 450,000 clones; around 20% were seen once. This chain connects TRBV19 to TRBJ2-7, with D maybe TRBD1 (5 bases). The clonotype was recovered from a young woman in good health. The sequencing sample was made of naive CD4+ T cells from blood. The CDR3 spells CASSRAEGATREQYF. The CDR3 region has the DNA TGTGCCAGTAGTAGGGCTGAAGGGGCCACTCGGGAGCAGTACTTC.